These 17 T cell receptor beta chains came from one sample sequenced in a study of cytomegalovirus exposure and HLA in healthy donors. PCR primers comprised 60 Vbeta and 13 Jbeta primers. This table comes from immunoSEQ multiplex PCR, and its TCRdb copy is limited to in-frame clones, with some not included. The sample holds 70,000 or so clones. Material for sequencing was PBMCs. These receptors were collected from a man aged 35-49 years in good health and CMV-seronegative.

The V call is TRBV27, the J call TRBJ1-1; TRBD1 might be the D (6 bases). V was shortened by 4 bases and J by 2 bases, with 32 bases between the two germline ends. There are 21 residues in the CDR3. Germline V gene data show CDR1 as MNHEY and CDR2 as SMNVEV (reference sequence). CDR3 sequence reads: CASSSSRQRVGYRAYNTEAFF. In nucleotides, the CDR3 is TGTGCCAGCAGTTCCAGCCGTCAGCGCGTGGGGTACAGGGCTTATAACACTGAAGCTTTCTTT.

V usage is TRBV25-1 and J usage is TRBJ1-2, with D possibly TRBD1 on 5 matching bases. Deletions cut 4 bases from V and 4 bases from J, with 10 bases between. CDR3 size: 13 residues. Looked up from germline, CDR1 is MGHDK and CDR2 is SYGVNS. The CDR3 coding sequence is TGTGCCAGCAGTGGGGCAGGGATCTATGGCTACACCTTC. It translates to CASSGAGIYGYTF.

This chain uses TRBV6-6 with TRBJ1-4, with TRBD1 matching over 8 bases. The CDR3 totals 15 residues. Looked up from germline, CDR1 is MNHNY and CDR2 is SVGAGI (reference sequence). The junction had 5 bases not matched to a gene; V was cut back by 5 bases and J by 3 bases. The CDR3 DNA reads as TGTGCCAGCAGTACGGACAGGGCCTCTAATGAAAAACTGTTTTTT. Amino acid sequence: CASSTDRASNEKLFF.

The genes are TRBV28 and TRBJ1-5, with TRBD1 identical over 9 bases. There are 14 residues in the CDR3. J was trimmed by 7 bases and V by 6 bases; bases with no gene match: 7. Germline V gene data show CDR1 as MDHEN and CDR2 as SYDVKM. DNA for the CDR3: TGTGCCAGCAGGACAGGGGGACAAGGACAGCCCCAGCATTTT. Translation: CASRTGGQGQPQHF.

The chain combines TRBV2 with TRBJ2-3; 11 positions agree with TRBD2. Germline V gene lookup returns CDR1 SNHLY and CDR2 FYNNEI. Trimming at V came to 4 bases and at J to 8 bases, leaving 8 bases not matched to a gene. This CDR3 is built from 15 residues. CDR3 region: CASSVGSGGAGTQYF. The CDR3 DNA follows: TGTGCCAGCAGTGTTGGTAGCGGGGGGGCGGGTACGCAGTATTTT.

This chain joins TRBV15 and TRBJ2-7; 11 bases map to TRBD2. This CDR3 has 15 residues. The V gene end was trimmed by 3 bases and the J gene end by 6 bases; junction bases not matched to a gene: 7. The germline V gene encodes CDR1 LNHNV and CDR2 YYDKDF (reference sequence). CDR3 in DNA: TGTGCCACCAGCAGCAAGACTAGCGGGGCGGGCGAGCAGTACTTC. It yields the protein CATSSKTSGAGEQYF.

The genes are TRBV7-2 and TRBJ2-7, with a weak D call TRBD2 (5 bases). Deletions cut 5 bases from V and 6 bases from J, with 14 bases between. Looked up from germline, CDR1 is SGHTA and CDR2 is FQGNSA. This CDR3 comprises 13 residues. The CDR3 region is CASSPHRGLEQYF. The DNA for the CDR3 is TGTGCCAGCAGCCCCCACCGAGGACTCGAGCAGTACTTC.

The rearrangement uses TRBV28 and TRBJ2-7; 8 nucleotides agree with TRBD1. CDR1 MDHEN and CDR2 SYDVKM come from the germline V gene. Germline trimming cut 5 bases from V and 0 bases from J; bases unmatched to any gene: 9. This CDR3 has 16 amino acids. The CDR3 region is CASSISRQGRSYEQYF. Written as DNA, the CDR3 is TGTGCCAGCAGTATTTCGAGACAGGGGCGCTCCTACGAGCAGTACTTC.

The chain carries TRBV5-4 and TRBJ1-1; tentatively, D is TRBD1 (6 bases). V was shortened by 3 bases and J by 4 bases, with 16 bases between the two germline ends. The CDR3 length is 15 residues. Germline CDR1 is SGHNT and CDR2 is YYREEE (reference sequence). This CDR3 is CASSYDTGKITEAFF. CDR3 sequence (DNA): TGTGCCAGCAGCTACGATACAGGGAAGATCACTGAAGCTTTCTTT.

The chain combines TRBV5-1 with TRBJ1-4; 7 nucleotides align to TRBD1. J lost 2 bases, V lost 4 bases, and 5 bases had no gene match. This CDR3 spans 15 amino acids. Per the germline V gene, CDR1 is SGHRS and CDR2 is YFSETQ. Written as DNA, the CDR3 is TGCGCCAGCAGCAACGAAGGGGGCACTAATGAAAAACTGTTTTTT. Protein: CASSNEGGTNEKLFF.

The J gene is TRBJ2-2, the V gene TRBV7-9; 9 bases are shared with TRBD1. The CDR3 is 16 amino acids. The V gene's germline CDR1 is SEHNR and CDR2 FQNEAQ (reference sequence). Trimming cost V 3 bases and J 1 base; bases outside gene matches: 3. The CDR3 loop reads CASSFGQGRNTGELFF. The CDR3 DNA reads TGTGCCAGCAGCTTCGGACAGGGGAGGAACACCGGGGAGCTGTTTTTT. Supplemented by reference TRBV7-9 and TRBJ2-2, the full variable domain reads DTGVSQNPRHKITKRGQNVTFRCDPISEHNRLYWYRQTLGQGPEFLTYFQNEAQLEKSRLLSDRFSAERPKGSFSTLEIQRTEQGDSAMYLCASSFGQGRNTGELFFGEGSRLTVL.

The chain has TRBV29-1 and TRBJ2-1; 12 bases match TRBD2. Germline values: CDR1 SQVTM, CDR2 ANQGSEA. J was trimmed by 8 bases and V by 0 bases; bases with no gene match: 8. CDR3 size: 16 residues. The CDR3 bases are TGCAGCGTTGAAGATCGGACTAGCGGGATCGGTGATGAGCAGTTCTTC. It specifies CSVEDRTSGIGDEQFF.

CDR3 DNA sequence: TGTGCCAGCAGCCCGGGACTAGCGGGCTACGAGCAGTACTTC. Protein product: CASSPGLAGYEQYF. The V and J genes are TRBV5-4 and TRBJ2-7; 12 positions match TRBD2. Germline V gene data show CDR1 as SGHNT and CDR2 as YYREEE (reference sequence). The CDR3 runs to 14 residues. The V gene end was trimmed by 4 bases and the J gene end by 3 bases; junction bases not matched to a gene: 2.

The V call is TRBV5-4, the J call TRBJ1-5; D is perhaps TRBD1 (5 bases). The germline gives CDR1 SGHNT, CDR2 YYREEE (reference sequence). The V end lost 4 bases, the J end lost 5 bases, and 10 bases lay between the germline ends. The CDR3 sequence is 13 residues long. CDR3 in DNA: TGTGCCAGCAGCAAAGACAGAGATCAGCCCCAGCATTTT. Translating gives CASSKDRDQPQHF.

This sequence joins TRBV19 and TRBJ2-4; TRBD2 aligns across 8 bases. V lost 10 bases, J lost 1 base, and 27 bases stayed unmatched. There are 21 residues in the CDR3. Germline assignment: CDR1 LNHDA and CDR2 SQIVND (reference sequence). As DNA, the CDR3 is TGTGCCACCGAGACCAGTTTTAGCGGGACGGGGAGGGGGAGGGCCAAAAACATTCAGTACTTC. It encodes CATETSFSGTGRGRAKNIQYF.

The V and J genes are TRBV14 and TRBJ2-2, with 8 bases identical to TRBD2. Trimming took 3 bases from V and 5 from J; bases not matched to a gene: 11. Germline V CDR1 and CDR2: SGHDN, FVKESK. The CDR3 sequence is 17 residues long. The CDR3 DNA reads TGTGCCAGCAGCCATAGACTGACGGGGGGGCAGACCGGGGAGCTGTTTTTT. This gives the protein CASSHRLTGGQTGELFF.

J is TRBJ2-1 and V is TRBV2; tentative D call: TRBD2 (6 bases). The V end was cut by 8 bases, the J end by 2 bases, with 10 bases between. In germline, CDR1 is SNHLY, CDR2 FYNNEI. The CDR3 extends over 13 amino acids. The CDR3 region has the DNA TGTGCCAGCCTCGGGGGAACCTACAATGAGCAGTTCTTC. Its protein product is CASLGGTYNEQFF.